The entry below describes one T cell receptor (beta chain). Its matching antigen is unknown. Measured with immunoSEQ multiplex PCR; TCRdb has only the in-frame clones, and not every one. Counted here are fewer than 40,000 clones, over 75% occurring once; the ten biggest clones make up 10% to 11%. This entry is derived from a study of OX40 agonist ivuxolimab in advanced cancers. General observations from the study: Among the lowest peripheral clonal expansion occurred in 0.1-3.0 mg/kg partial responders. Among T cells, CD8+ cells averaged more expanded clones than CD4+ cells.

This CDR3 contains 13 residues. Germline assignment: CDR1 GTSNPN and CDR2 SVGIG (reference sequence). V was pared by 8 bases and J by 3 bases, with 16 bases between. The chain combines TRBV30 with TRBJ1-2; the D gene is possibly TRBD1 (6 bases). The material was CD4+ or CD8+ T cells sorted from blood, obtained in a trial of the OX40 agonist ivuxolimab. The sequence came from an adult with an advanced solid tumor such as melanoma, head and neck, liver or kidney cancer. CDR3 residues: CARSTGFDYGYTF. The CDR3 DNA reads TGTGCCCGATCTACAGGGTTCGACTATGGCTACACCTTC.